These 20 T cell receptor beta chains came from one sample sequenced in a study of cytomegalovirus exposure and HLA in healthy donors. The study ran its PCR with 60 Vbeta and 13 Jbeta primers. Only in-frame clones appear in the TCRdb table, and some are missing; sequencing was by immunoSEQ multiplex PCR. The data show fewer than 150,000 clones, about 61% seen once. Material for sequencing was PBMCs. The source is a man aged 18 to 29 in good health and CMV-seropositive.

This chain connects TRBV7-9 to TRBJ1-3; D ambiguous. The CDR3 covers 14 residues. With 5 bases removed from V and 4 bases from J, the gap between germline ends came to 12 bases. Germline values: CDR1 SEHNR, CDR2 FQNEAQ (reference sequence). The CDR3 region has the DNA TGTGCCAGCAGCCGGGAGTTGGTCGGAAACACCATATATTTT. Protein product: CASSRELVGNTIYF.

This clone appeared once. This chain connects TRBV7-9 to TRBJ1-2; 10 nucleotides agree with TRBD1. The CDR3 loop spans 13 amino acids. V was clipped by 0 bases and J by 8 bases; unmatched bases: 0. Germline-derived CDR1 and CDR2 are SEHNR and FQNEAQ (reference sequence). In DNA form, the CDR3 reads TGTGCCAGCAGCTTAGCGGGACAGGGGGGCTACACCTTC. Its translation: CASSLAGQGGYTF.

V gene TRBV11-2 combines with J gene TRBJ2-1; 10 nucleotides match TRBD2. The germline gives CDR1 SGHAT, CDR2 FQNNGV. This CDR3 has 15 amino acids. The V gene end was trimmed by 5 bases and the J gene end by 4 bases; junction bases not matched to a gene: 5. CDR3: CASSLLAGEYNEQFF. In DNA, the CDR3 is TGTGCCAGCAGCCTCCTAGCGGGGGAGTACAATGAGCAGTTCTTC.

This sequence joins TRBV6-5 and TRBJ1-5; D is ambiguous. Trimming removed 6 bases from V and 1 base from J, with 10 bases in between. This CDR3 is built from 14 residues. Germline lookup yields CDR1 MNHEY and CDR2 SVGAGI. CDR3 sequence reads: CASSNMRSNQPQHF. The CDR3 DNA follows: TGTGCCAGCAGCAACATGAGGAGCAATCAGCCCCAGCATTTT.

The chain links TRBV7-7 to TRBJ2-2; tentative D call: TRBD1 (6 bases). Trimming left V 5 bases short and J 3 bases short, with 10 bases between. This CDR3 region has 14 residues. Germline loops: CDR1 SSHAT, CDR2 FNYEAQ (reference sequence). The CDR3: CASSTGQHTGELFF. The CDR3 region has the DNA TGTGCCAGCAGCACCGGACAGCACACCGGGGAGCTGTTTTTT.

This chain joins TRBV6-5 and TRBJ2-2, with D possibly matching TRBD1 (6 bases). From germline, CDR1 is MNHEY and CDR2 SVGAGI. This CDR3 comprises 14 residues. Trimming left V 6 bases short and J 3 bases short, with 11 bases between. The CDR3 DNA follows: TGTGCCAGCAGGGACAGATTCGACACCGGGGAGCTGTTTTTT. It encodes CASRDRFDTGELFF.

The genes are TRBV6-5 and TRBJ1-2; the match to TRBD1 covers 9 bases. This CDR3 spans 14 amino acids. J gave up 6 bases and V 0 bases, and 2 bases lay outside the gene matches. Germline CDR1 MNHEY, CDR2 SVGAGI. The CDR3 region is CASSYSGTGNGYTF. The CDR3 bases are TGTGCCAGCAGTTACTCTGGGACAGGGAATGGCTACACCTTC.

The chain employs TRBV9 and TRBJ1-1; D is unresolved. This CDR3 has 13 amino acids. V gave up 0 bases and J gave up 7 bases, with 10 bases separating them. Germline CDR1 and CDR2: SGDLS and YYNGEE. The DNA of the CDR3 is TGTGCCAGCAGCGTAGCAACAGAGATTGAAGCTTTCTTT. It codes for CASSVATEIEAFF.

V and J are TRBV7-9 and TRBJ2-3; 7 bases agree with TRBD1. J lost 4 bases, V lost 3 bases, and 7 bases had no gene match. CDR1 SEHNR and CDR2 FQNEAQ come from the germline V gene (reference sequence). The CDR3 extends over 15 amino acids. In nucleotides, the CDR3 is TGTGCCAGCAGCTTTGGAGACAGGGAAGCAGATACGCAGTATTTT. Translating gives CASSFGDREADTQYF.

In nucleotides, the CDR3 is TGTGCCAGCAGCTTAGGCCCTAGCGGGGGCCTGTACGAGCAGTACTTC. Residues: CASSLGPSGGLYEQYF. This rearrangement joins TRBV7-6 to TRBJ2-7; 10 bases fit TRBD2. Germline CDR1 SGHVS, CDR2 FNYEAQ. The CDR3 is 16 amino acids. The V and J ends lost 1 base and 4 bases, in that order; junction bases with no gene match: 7.

V usage is TRBV5-1 and J usage is TRBJ1-1, with D unclear. The CDR3 covers 14 residues. Germline values: CDR1 SGHRS, CDR2 YFSETQ. Deletions cut 4 bases from V and 5 bases from J, with 15 bases between. CDR3 residues: CASSGGVSLTEAFF. In DNA, the CDR3 is TGCGCCAGCAGCGGCGGGGTATCTTTGACTGAAGCTTTCTTT.

This clone was found a few times. V is TRBV2 and J is TRBJ2-7; D possibly corresponds to TRBD2 (6 bases). The CDR3 is 14 residues long. V was clipped by 6 bases and J by 5 bases, with 17 bases between them. Germline V lookup: CDR1 SNHLY, CDR2 FYNNEI. The CDR3 loop is CASRLRGWGNEQYV. DNA for the CDR3: TGTGCCAGCAGGCTCCGGGGGTGGGGAAACGAGCAGTACGTC.

V is TRBV9 and J is TRBJ2-6; 10 nucleotides align to TRBD1. Per germline, CDR1 SGDLS and CDR2 YYNGEE. With V trimmed by 0 bases and J by 9 bases, 3 bases remained unmatched. The CDR3 spans 15 residues. The chain's CDR3 is CASSVEGQGSNVLTF. The CDR3 DNA reads as TGTGCCAGCAGCGTAGAGGGACAGGGGAGCAACGTCCTGACTTTC. The whole variable domain, remainder taken from reference TRBV9 and TRBJ2-6, is DSGVTQTPKHLITATGQRVTLRCSPRSGDLSVYWYQQSLDQGLQFLIQYYNGEERAKGNILERFSAQQFPDLHSELNLSSLELGDSALYFCASSVEGQGSNVLTFGAGSRLTVL.

The chain has TRBV19 and TRBJ1-5; 7 nucleotides agree with TRBD1. CDR3 length: 13 amino acids. The germline V gene encodes CDR1 LNHDA and CDR2 SQIVND (reference sequence). V lost 8 bases, J lost 4 bases, and 5 bases stayed unmatched. The CDR3 sequence is CASGAGGNQPQHF. The CDR3 region has the DNA TGTGCCAGTGGTGCAGGGGGTAATCAGCCCCAGCATTTT.

The V gene is TRBV6-1, the J gene TRBJ2-1; a weak D match, TRBD1 (5 bases). The CDR3 is made up of 14 amino acids. Germline-derived CDR1 and CDR2 are MNHNS and SASEGT. Trimming took off 8 bases at V and 10 bases at J, with 21 bases between the two ends. CDR3 sequence reads: CASGARQASGEQFF. CDR3 in DNA: TGTGCCAGCGGGGCAAGGCAGGCATCCGGGGAGCAGTTCTTC.

This clone has only a few counts. CDR3 amino acids: CASSDWRASEQFF. The CDR3 DNA reads as TGTGCCAGCAGTGATTGGAGGGCTTCTGAGCAGTTCTTC. The chain couples TRBV2 to TRBJ2-1, with a weak D call TRBD2 (6 bases). V lost 3 bases to trimming and J lost 9 bases, with 12 bases between them. CDR1 is SNHLY and CDR2 is FYNNEI in the germline V gene. The CDR3 loop spans 13 amino acids.

To note about this clone: The same CDR3 can be traced to other DNA sequences in this sample. The CDR3 coding sequence is TGTGCCTGGAGTGTACGGGTGCCCACTGAAGCTTTCTTT. Residues: CAWSVRVPTEAFF. V is TRBV30 and J is TRBJ1-1; D unclear. The germline gives CDR1 GTSNPN, CDR2 SVGIG (reference sequence). V shed 0 bases and J shed 4 bases, with 9 bases lying between them. The CDR3 has 13 amino acids. Based on the CDR3 plus reference TRBV30 and TRBJ1-1, the full variable domain is SQTIHQWPATLVQPVGSPLSLECTVEGTSNPNLYWYRQAAGRGLQLLFYSVGIGQISSEVPQNLSASRPQDRQFILSSKKLLLSDSGFYLCAWSVRVPTEAFFGQGTRLTVV.

The genes are TRBV2 and TRBJ1-5; possibly TRBD1 for D (5 bases). This CDR3 region has 15 residues. V gave up 7 bases and J gave up 2 bases, with 15 bases separating them. Germline loops: CDR1 SNHLY, CDR2 FYNNEI. The CDR3 reads CASNSGGVGNQPQHF. The CDR3 nucleotides are TGTGCCAGCAACTCCGGGGGGGTGGGCAATCAGCCCCAGCATTTT.

V usage is TRBV18 and J usage is TRBJ2-2; the D gene is possibly TRBD1 (8 bases). The CDR3 extends over 17 amino acids. Deletions cut 4 bases from V and 0 bases from J, with 15 bases between. CDR1 is KGHSH and CDR2 is LQKENI in the germline V gene. CDR3: CASSRQQGGTNTGELFF. The CDR3 DNA reads TGTGCCAGCTCACGACAACAGGGGGGGACGAACACCGGGGAGCTGTTTTTT.

This chain connects TRBV27 to TRBJ2-3; D unclear. Trimming shortened V by 9 bases and J by 4 bases, and 20 bases separated the two germline ends. This CDR3 contains 15 residues. Germline CDR1 reads MNHEY; CDR2 reads SMNVEV (reference sequence). CDR3 sequence (DNA): TGTGCCAGTGCTCGCGCCGACCTAGGTGCAGATACGCAGTATTTT. This translates into CASARADLGADTQYF.